The 32 T cell receptor beta chains below all came from one sample that was sequenced in a study of shared clonotypes between healthy human individuals. This table comes from immunoSEQ multiplex PCR, and its TCRdb copy is limited to in-frame clones, with some not included. The data hold roughly 2.2 million clones, with approximately 95% observed a single time. Material: naive CD4+ T cells from PBMCs. Subset of the sample: CD45RA+ positively selected. The receptors stem from a young man in good health. Some clones in this sample may be carry-over from other donors' samples.

The chain carries TRBV7-3 and TRBJ2-6; D uncertain. Per germline, CDR1 SGHTA and CDR2 FQGTGA. Between the trimmed V and J ends, which lost 3 bases and 0 bases, there was a span of 6 bases. The CDR3 runs 15 residues. The CDR3 DNA sequence: TGTGCCAGCAGCTTGGAGTTCTCTGGGGCCAACGTCCTGACTTTC. It yields the protein CASSLEFSGANVLTF.

The V call is TRBV6-5, the J call TRBJ1-5; D is possibly TRBD1 (6 bases). This CDR3 is 14 amino acids long. From germline, CDR1 is MNHEY and CDR2 SVGAGI. V lost 4 bases and J lost 3, with 10 bases in between. The CDR3 reads CASSSDSHNQPQHF. The CDR3, as DNA: TGTGCCAGCAGTTCGGACAGCCACAATCAGCCCCAGCATTTT.

The chain uses TRBV5-1 and TRBJ2-1; D might be TRBD1 or TRBD2, each matching 5 bases. Germline V gene lookup returns CDR1 SGHRS and CDR2 YFSETQ. V was pared by 4 bases and J by 0 bases, with 11 bases between. The CDR3 length is 15 residues. In DNA form, the CDR3 reads TGCGCCAGCAGCCCCCTGGGGGACTCCTACAATGAGCAGTTCTTC. Amino acids: CASSPLGDSYNEQFF.

This chain uses TRBV14 with TRBJ2-6; a weak D match, TRBD1 (5 bases). V was shortened by 2 bases and J by 2 bases, with 16 bases between the two germline ends. The CDR3 contains 18 residues. Germline lookup yields CDR1 SGHDN and CDR2 FVKESK. The CDR3 region has the DNA TGTGCCAGCAGCCAAAGACAGTGGCTGAGCGCTGGGGCCAACGTCCTGACTTTC. This sequence encodes CASSQRQWLSAGANVLTF.

Only one count was recorded for this clone. The CDR3 protein is CASSGLAGTPDTQYF. Here the CDR3 DNA reads TGCGCCAGCAGCGGTTTAGCGGGAACGCCAGATACGCAGTATTTT. This sequence joins TRBV5-1 and TRBJ2-3; 8 bases are a match to TRBD2. Trimming removed 4 bases from V and 4 bases from J; junction bases left unmatched: 8. The V gene's germline CDR1 is SGHRS and CDR2 YFSETQ. CDR3 size: 15 residues.

This clone occurred once. The chain links TRBV19 to TRBJ2-2; tentatively, D is TRBD2 (6 bases). The germline gives CDR1 LNHDA, CDR2 SQIVND (reference sequence). CDR3 length: 17 amino acids. V dropped 3 bases and J dropped 2 bases, with 16 bases sitting between them. The DNA for the CDR3 is TGTGCCAGTAGTATCCGCAGGGCGGCGGGAAACACCGGGGAGCTGTTTTTT. It is translated as CASSIRRAAGNTGELFF.

The chain carries TRBV30 and TRBJ2-5; unclear D gene. The J call could be wrong; TRBJ2-7 is a better fit for the DNA end. Per the germline V gene, CDR1 is GTSNPN and CDR2 is SVGIG (reference sequence). The CDR3 extends over 15 amino acids. Here the CDR3 DNA reads TGTGCCTGGAAGTTTGGGTCGGCCCGCTTCTACGAGCAGTACTTC. It is translated as CAWKFGSARFYEQYF.

This chain links TRBV5-1 with TRBJ2-3; 7 bases are shared with TRBD1. The CDR3 length is 16 residues. Germline V lookup: CDR1 SGHRS, CDR2 YFSETQ. V trimming: 0 bases; J trimming: 2 bases; junction bases outside the gene matches: 6. The CDR3 DNA is TGCGCCAGCAGCTTGGCTTGGACAGGAAACACAGATACGCAGTATTTT. This sequence encodes CASSLAWTGNTDTQYF.

This clone was found once. V usage is TRBV5-1 and J usage is TRBJ2-1, with 8 bases aligning to TRBD2. There are 13 residues in the CDR3. Germline values: CDR1 SGHRS, CDR2 YFSETQ. With 2 bases clipped from V and 10 bases from J, the junction kept 5 bases outside the gene matches. The DNA for the CDR3 is TGCGCCAGCAGCTTCGGCGGGGGGCGGGAGCAGTTCTTC. This gives the protein CASSFGGGREQFF.

The chain combines TRBV5-1 with TRBJ2-7, with no clear D. The V gene's germline CDR1 is SGHRS and CDR2 YFSETQ. The ends were cut back, 7 bases at V and 3 bases at J, with 14 bases in the middle. The CDR3 consists of 13 residues. The CDR3 region has the DNA TGCGCCAGCGGTGCCCTGGGGATCTACGAGCAGTACTTC. Translation: CASGALGIYEQYF.

The rearrangement uses TRBV30 and TRBJ2-7; 7 positions match TRBD1. CDR3 length equals 14 residues. The J segment lost 6 bases and the V segment lost 2 bases, leaving 10 bases of the junction unmatched. The germline V gene encodes CDR1 GTSNPN and CDR2 SVGIG (reference sequence). CDR3 region: CAWSLDRERGEQYF. CDR3 in DNA: TGTGCCTGGAGTCTTGACAGGGAAAGAGGCGAGCAGTACTTC.

This clone was recorded once. The CDR3 sequence is CASSLTRGIPWQYF. The CDR3 region has the DNA TGTGCCAGCAGCTTAACAAGGGGGATACCTTGGCAGTACTTC. This rearrangement joins TRBV11-2 to TRBJ2-7; D might be TRBD1 (6 bases). CDR3 length equals 14 residues. V was cut by 2 bases and J by 9 bases, with 17 bases left in between. Germline V CDR1 and CDR2: SGHAT, FQNNGV.

As concerns this clone: The same CDR3 can be traced to other DNA sequences in this sample. The chain combines TRBV5-1 with TRBJ2-7; TRBD1 matches 9 bases. Germline V CDR1 and CDR2: SGHRS, YFSETQ. V was clipped by 3 bases and J by 2 bases; unmatched bases: 3. The CDR3 contains 14 residues. The CDR3 here is CASSSGQGPYEQYF. The CDR3 bases are TGCGCCAGCAGCTCGGGACAGGGACCCTACGAGCAGTACTTC.

The DNA for the CDR3 is TGTGCCAGCAGCTTCTTTCAAGGACAGACAGCCAAAAACATTCAGTACTTC. Translating it yields CASSFFQGQTAKNIQYF. The V gene is TRBV5-4, the J gene TRBJ2-4, with D perhaps matching TRBD1 (6 bases). CDR1 and CDR2 (germline): SGHNT, YYREEE (reference sequence). Trimming removed 2 bases from V and 0 bases from J, with 15 bases in between. CDR3 length: 17 amino acids.

Comments on this clone: The junction departs from the called germline gene at one end, perhaps through a read error. The chain uses TRBV30 and TRBJ2-5; D ambiguous. The CDR3 runs 12 residues. From germline, CDR1 is GTSNPN and CDR2 SVGIG (reference sequence). In DNA form, the CDR3 reads TGTGCCTGGAGTGACATCCAAGGGACCCAGTACTTC. Translation: CAWSDIQGTQYF. Full variable domain (rest looked up from reference TRBV30 and TRBJ2-5): SQTIHQWPATLVQPVGSPLSLECTVEGTSNPNLYWYRQAAGRGLQLLFYSVGIGQISSEVPQNLSASRPQDRQFILSSKKLLLSDSGFYLCAWSDIQGTQYFGPGTRLLVL.

The gene calls are TRBV7-3 and TRBJ2-1; 13 bases match TRBD2. Germline V gives CDR1 SGHTA, CDR2 FQGTGA. This CDR3 is built from 14 residues. V shed 3 bases, J shed 10 bases, and the junction held 3 bases outside the gene matches. The CDR3 reads CASSFSGLAGEQFF. DNA for the CDR3: TGTGCCAGCAGCTTTTCGGGACTAGCGGGAGAGCAGTTCTTC.

With regard to this clone: The same CDR3 is also encoded by other DNA sequences in this sample. The chain carries TRBV7-3 and TRBJ1-2; 8 nucleotides align to TRBD1. The CDR3 runs to 13 residues. The ends lost 5 bases at V and 3 bases at J; junction bases unmatched: 2. Germline V CDR1 and CDR2: SGHTA, FQGTGA. The CDR3: CASSPDRDYGYTF. The CDR3 nucleotides read TGTGCCAGCAGCCCGGACAGGGACTATGGCTACACCTTC.

This chain joins TRBV14 and TRBJ2-3; 10 bases are shared with TRBD2. The CDR3 consists of 17 residues. The germline CDR1 and CDR2 sequences are SGHDN and FVKESK. Unmatched junction bases numbered 3, after V lost 0 bases and J lost 0 bases. CDR3 protein: CASSQDPSGSSTDTQYF. In DNA, the CDR3 is TGTGCCAGCAGCCAAGATCCTAGCGGGAGTAGCACAGATACGCAGTATTTT.

CDR3 DNA sequence: TGTGCCAGCAGCTTCGGCTCAGGGGCGGGATACGAGCAGTACTTC. Protein: CASSFGSGAGYEQYF. This chain connects TRBV7-7 to TRBJ2-7, with D perhaps TRBD1 or TRBD2 (6 bases each). Per germline, CDR1 SSHAT and CDR2 FNYEAQ (reference sequence). The CDR3 is 15 residues long. Trimming cost V 3 bases and J 4 bases, with 16 bases left between them.

The rearrangement uses TRBV4-1 and TRBJ2-5, with D maybe TRBD2 (6 bases). CDR1 is MGHRA, CDR2 YSYEKL, per germline. CDR3 size: 15 residues. Trimming cost V 3 bases and J 2 bases, with 13 bases left between them. CDR3 coding DNA: TGCGCCAGCAGCCAGCCGATGGCGGGACAAGAGACCCAGTACTTC. Protein: CASSQPMAGQETQYF.

The rearrangement uses TRBV5-6 and TRBJ2-5, with 9 bases matching TRBD1. The V gene end was trimmed by 4 bases and the J gene end by 4 bases; junction bases not matched to a gene: 8. The CDR3 has 15 amino acids. Germline assignment: CDR1 SGHDT and CDR2 YYEEEE. The CDR3 loop reads CASSLGQGGGETQYF. CDR3 nucleotides: TGTGCCAGCAGCCTGGGACAGGGTGGGGGAGAGACCCAGTACTTC.

For this clone: Other DNA sequences in this sample translate to the same CDR3. This chain connects TRBV7-2 to TRBJ1-1; D gene uncertain. The CDR3 length is 13 residues. V gave up 5 bases and J gave up 0 bases, with 7 bases separating them. Germline CDR1 and CDR2: SGHTA and FQGNSA. CDR3 nucleotides: TGTGCCAGCAGCCTGGAGTTGAACACTGAAGCTTTCTTT. Residues: CASSLELNTEAFF.

This clone was seen a single time. CDR3 loop: CASSAVGGFTDTQYF. In DNA form, the CDR3 reads TGTGCCAGCAGTGCGGTGGGAGGGTTCACAGATACGCAGTATTTT. The V gene is TRBV2, the J gene TRBJ2-3; TRBD2 matches 7 bases. The CDR3 length is 15 residues. The germline V gene has CDR1 SNHLY and CDR2 FYNNEI. V trimming: 4 bases; J trimming: 2 bases; junction bases outside the gene matches: 6.

V is TRBV5-1 and J is TRBJ2-1; D is undetermined. Germline CDR1 SGHRS, CDR2 YFSETQ. The CDR3 totals 13 residues. Deletions cut 5 bases from V and 9 bases from J, with 15 bases between. The CDR3 DNA reads as TGCGCCAGCAGACTTATATCGGATGGTGAGCAGTTCTTC. Translated, it gives CASRLISDGEQFF.

The V call is TRBV28, the J call TRBJ2-1; tentatively, D is TRBD2 (5 bases). V gave up 10 bases and J gave up 8 bases, with 24 bases separating them. This CDR3 is 15 amino acids long. Germline CDR1 reads MDHEN; CDR2 reads SYDVKM. CDR3 region: CATQKVGSSEDEQFF. Here the CDR3 DNA reads TGTGCCACCCAAAAAGTGGGGAGCTCGGAAGATGAGCAGTTCTTC.

V and J are TRBV28 and TRBJ2-7, with unresolved D. CDR3 length: 13 amino acids. Trimming took off 3 bases at V and 7 bases at J, with 13 bases between the two ends. Per germline, CDR1 MDHEN and CDR2 SYDVKM. DNA of the CDR3: TGTGCCAGCAGTTTCCCCTTAACGTCGGAGCAGTACTTC. Translated, it gives CASSFPLTSEQYF.

This clone was found once. The chain links TRBV7-8 to TRBJ1-2, with D unclear. V was pared by 8 bases and J by 4 bases, with 11 bases between. In germline, CDR1 is SGHVS, CDR2 FQNEAQ. This CDR3 contains 12 residues. The CDR3 here is CASAGSFYGYTF. CDR3 DNA: TGTGCCAGCGCGGGGTCATTCTATGGCTACACCTTC.

V usage is TRBV4-3 and J usage is TRBJ1-1, with D possibly matching TRBD1 (6 bases). CDR1 is LGHNA and CDR2 is YSLEER in the germline V gene. This CDR3 contains 15 residues. V dropped 4 bases and J dropped 4 bases, with 16 bases sitting between them. The CDR3 DNA follows: TGCGCCAGCAGCCTCCGTACGGGGGGCGGCACTGAAGCTTTCTTT. Residues: CASSLRTGGGTEAFF.

The V and J genes are TRBV5-4 and TRBJ1-2; D gene ambiguous. CDR1 and CDR2 (germline): SGHNT, YYREEE (reference sequence). V lost 4 bases and J lost 7, with 14 bases in between. The CDR3 extends over 13 amino acids. This chain's CDR3 is CASSPRTSFGYTF. The CDR3 nucleotides are TGTGCCAGCAGCCCACGGACCTCCTTTGGCTACACCTTC. Full variable domain (outside the CDR3, taken from reference TRBV5-4 and TRBJ1-2): ETGVTQSPTHLIKTRGQQVTLRCSSQSGHNTVSWYQQALGQGPQFIFQYYREEENGRGNFPPRFSGLQFPNYSSELNVNALELDDSALYLCASSPRTSFGYTFGSGTRLTVV.

This chain links TRBV30 with TRBJ1-5, with 7 nucleotides matching TRBD1. The J segment lost 3 bases and the V segment lost 1 base, leaving 9 bases of the junction unmatched. The germline V gene has CDR1 GTSNPN and CDR2 SVGIG (reference sequence). The length of the CDR3 is 16 residues. The CDR3 reads CAWSALTGIPNQPQHF. The DNA for the CDR3 is TGTGCCTGGAGTGCTTTGACAGGGATACCCAATCAGCCCCAGCATTTT.

In its sample, this clone was seen once. This rearrangement joins TRBV7-2 to TRBJ2-7; D possibly matches TRBD1 or TRBD2 (5 bases each). The CDR3 totals 14 residues. V was pared by 5 bases and J by 4 bases, with 15 bases between. Germline V CDR1 and CDR2: SGHTA, FQGNSA. The CDR3 loop reads CASSPPGLRYEQYF. The CDR3 region has the DNA TGTGCCAGCAGCCCCCCGGGGCTGAGGTACGAGCAGTACTTC.

The chain couples TRBV19 to TRBJ2-2, with 8 positions matching TRBD2. V lost 6 bases, J lost 2 bases, and 5 bases stayed unmatched. This CDR3 region has 15 residues. Germline CDR1 and CDR2: LNHDA and SQIVND (reference sequence). The DNA of the CDR3 is TGTGCCAGTAGGAGTCTAGCGGGTAACACCGGGGAGCTGTTTTTT. It translates to CASRSLAGNTGELFF.